This T cell receptor (beta chain) came from a study of blood T cell repertoires in COVID-19. Assay: immunoSEQ multiplex PCR; the TCRdb copy retains only in-frame clones and omits some. The sample holds about 250,000 clones, about 91% seen once. CDR3 length: 16 residues. With 3 bases removed from V and 2 bases from J, the gap between germline ends came to 11 bases. CDR1 and CDR2 (germline): MGHDK, SYGVNS. The sample was PBMCs or T cells enriched from blood (not recorded which). The sequence was collected from a woman in her 30s with acute COVID-19. The J gene is TRBJ1-6, the V gene TRBV25-1, with D maybe TRBD1 (6 bases). The CDR3 sequence is CASSEQGFTYNSPLHF. CDR3 DNA: TGTGCCAGCAGTGAGCAGGGGTTTACCTATAATTCACCCCTCCACTTT. The full variable domain, rest sourced from reference TRBV25-1 and TRBJ1-6, is EADIYQTPRYLVIGTGKKITLECSQTMGHDKMYWYQQDPGMELHLIHYSYGVNSTEKGDLSSESTVSRIRTEHFPLTLESARPSHTSQYLCASSEQGFTYNSPLHFGNGTRLTVT.